This TCR beta chain was sequenced for a study of metastatic and nonmetastatic thyroid tumors. Whole-study context: Repertoires from malignant and benign thyroid patients were compared across blood and tumor or nodule tissue.

V was trimmed by 3 bases and J by 4 bases, leaving 15 bases between them. CDR1 and CDR2 from the germline V gene are SGDLS and YYNGEE. This CDR3 has 15 residues. This clone was seen only once. Its antigen is not identified. Authors' methods: It was from CDR3 differences across clinicopathological groups that a distant-metastasis classifier for papillary thyroid cancer was built. TCRdb re-clonotyped the PCR reads via MiXCR. The V and J calls, along with clone size, are taken from TCRdb and not from the paper's own processing. The table lists approximately 11,000 clones, roughly 27% of them singletons. Regarding the study as a whole: Significantly higher TCR beta diversity was reportedly seen in malignant thyroid tumors than benign nodules, in blood and tumor.

Each patient went into thyroid surgery without having received any treatment. The sequenced sample consisted of adjacent normal tissue. The sequence came from a male donor with papillary thyroid cancer or a benign thyroid nodule (not recorded which). Some clones in this sample may be carry-over from other donors' samples. This rearrangement joins TRBV9 to TRBJ2-3; TRBD2 is a possible D gene (7 bases). The CDR3 region is CASSAQGRGADTQYF. CDR3 nucleotides: TGTGCCAGCAGCGCCCAGGGGAGGGGGGCAGATACGCAGTATTTT.